The entry below describes one T cell receptor (beta chain). This clone was observed a single time. Its antigen specificity is not known. Base qualities are not recorded, but no much larger clone differs from it by a single base. V is cut back by 7 bases and J by 5 bases, with 13 bases in the junction unmatched. The CDR3, cysteine through phenylalanine, is 16 amino acids long. CDR3 DNA only is kept here, 48 bases in frame from base 1. CDR1 SGHTA and CDR2 FQGNSA were looked up in the germline V gene. Whole blood was collected in K2EDTA tubes by collaborating institutions according to the institutions' own protocols. For TCRbeta analysis, collaborators shipped samples in one of three forms: frozen whole blood, isolated PBMCs, or DNA extracted from either of those sample types. The sample belongs to a study of blood T cell repertoires in COVID-19 (dated by TCRdb to the early 2020s). Regarding the complete study: Samples covering the acute and convalescent phases of COVID-19 were provided by collaborators in the United States, Italy and Spain. Where available, HLA class I and class II types were taken from metadata supplied by the sample provider and were not determined by assay-based typing. The material from the prospective study consisted of cDNA or gDNA derived from T cells, B-cell-depleted T cells, or PBMCs. The repertoires were released in a freely available public database intended as a resource for research on the immune response to SARS-CoV-2. The samples were drawn from the first 160 participants of the ongoing ImmuneRACE study and from 950 to 1,500 subjects provided by 6 global collaborators. Subjects who had been exposed to COVID-19, were actively infected with it, or had recovered from it provided the deeply sampled blood TCRbeta repertoires that made up the dataset. Sample metadata almost always included a de-identified subject ID, COVID-19 status, age in years and sex. The study at large found these results: The quantity of clinical and demographic metadata differed by source and by participant and was supplied without curation.

TCRbeta CDR3 regions were amplified from genomic DNA by means of the immunoSEQ Assay, a bias-controlled multiplex PCR. On the authors' methods: The number of nucleated cells in each sample was estimated from the amplification of reference gene primers within the assay. To quantify the absolute abundance of each unique TCRbeta CDR3 rearrangement, sequence reads were collapsed and filtered. For each sample, productive Simpson clonality was calculated as the square root of Simpson's diversity index over productive rearrangements. TCRdb took this table from immuneACCESS and kept in-frame rearrangements with V and J called. Such tables lack part of the clones; where checked against another copy, unresolved V genes explain under half of the gap, and the rest is unexplained. That table supplies the V and J calls and clone size; D and trimming were determined from the DNA. Recorded for this sample are under 300,000 clones; 75% to 85% of them occurred a single time. Around 12% of the sample comes from the top ten.

The source is a woman aged 55-69 years with active or convalescent COVID-19. The sequence links TRBV7-2 to TRBJ1-4; 7 bases in the junction line up with TRBD1. The specimen was peripheral blood. CDR3 protein: CASTQQGRGRNEKLFF. The DNA sequence reads TGTGCCAGCACCCAACAGGGGCGGGGTAGGAATGAAAAACTGTTTTTT.